Listed below are T cell receptor beta chains from one sample, sequenced in a study of T cell responses to AZD1222 COVID-19 vaccine. Repertoires were generated with immunoSEQ multiplex PCR, while TCRdb's copy carries only in-frame clones and drops some. The sample holds under 200,000 clones, under 95% seen once. Sample: peripheral blood, taken 28 days after the second AZD1222 dose. The origin of the receptors is an adult who received the AZD1222 COVID-19 vaccine. CDR3s include the opening cysteine and the closing phenylalanine or tryptophan. The D gene is left open where the match is weak. Not all rows give a size; the values are once, few, many and, for expanded clones, a class.

V gene,J gene,D gene,clone size,CDR3 DNA,CDR3 protein
TRBV2,TRBJ1-4,.,.,TGTGCCAGCAGTCCTTCCTTGCGAGACGAAAAACTGTTTTTT,CASSPSLRDEKLFF
TRBV28,TRBJ2-7,.,once,TGTGCCAGCAGTGCCGCCGGAGCCTACGAGCAGTACTTC,CASSAAGAYEQYF
TRBV7-9,TRBJ2-3,TRBD1,.,TGTGCCAGCAGCTTAGTCGGACAGGGGGCCTCGTGGGATACGCAGTATTTT,CASSLVGQGASWDTQYF
TRBV6-5,TRBJ1-6,TRBD1,.,TGTGCCAGCACCAAGACAGGGATTAATTCACCCCTCCACTTT,CASTKTGINSPLHF
TRBV3-1/TRBV3-2,TRBJ1-3,.,.,TGTGCCAGCAGCCAAGTCAGGGTAACCGGAAACACCATATATTTT,CASSQVRVTGNTIYF
TRBV23-1,TRBJ1-1,TRBD1,.,TGCGCCAGCAGTCATCTTTGGCTCCGGGACAGGGTTTATTTGATCACTGAAGCTTTCTTT,CASSHLWLRDRVYLITEAFF
TRBV6-5,TRBJ1-1,.,.,TGTGCCAGCAGTTACTCGACAGTCCGGAACACTGAAGCTTTCTTT,CASSYSTVRNTEAFF
TRBV5-5,TRBJ1-2,.,.,TGTGCCAGCAGCTTGTTCATTCAGGTCGGGGGCTACACCTTC,CASSLFIQVGGYTF
TRBV5-1,TRBJ1-1,.,.,TGCGCCAGCAGCTTGGCGGGGGCAGGCACTGAAGCTTTCTTT,CASSLAGAGTEAFF
TRBV5-1,TRBJ1-2,TRBD1,.,TGCGCCAGCAGCTTGAACCCCGACAGGGGATGGAATGGCTACACCTTC,CASSLNPDRGWNGYTF
TRBV6-2/TRBV6-3,TRBJ2-1,.,.,TGTGCCAGCAGCCTTGAGGACAGCTCCTACAATGAGCAGTTCTTC,CASSLEDSSYNEQFF
TRBV19,TRBJ1-2,TRBD1,once,TGTGCCAGCAGACAGGGTATTGGCTACACCTTC,CASRQGIGYTF
TRBV30,TRBJ1-2,TRBD1,.,TGTGCCGCTTGGGTATGGACAGGGAACAATGGCTACACCTTC,CAAWVWTGNNGYTF
TRBV7-2,TRBJ2-3,.,once,TGTGCCAGCAGCTTAGTCGGTACTAGCTCCCCAAGGCAGCATACGCAGTATTTT,CASSLVGTSSPRQHTQYF
TRBV6-1,TRBJ1-2,.,.,TGTGCCAGCAGTGAACTGGTTTCGGAATTATTAGGAGGCCGAGCGGACTATGGCTACACCTTC,CASSELVSELLGGRADYGYTF
TRBV5-4,TRBJ1-3,TRBD1,.,TGTGCCAGCAGCCCTCCGGGACAGGGGGCCTATGGAAACACCATATATTTT,CASSPPGQGAYGNTIYF
TRBV18,TRBJ1-5,.,.,TGTGCCAGCTCACCCGTAGTGAATAGCAATCAGCCCCAGCATTTT,CASSPVVNSNQPQHF
TRBV12-3/TRBV12-4,TRBJ1-1,.,.,TGTGCCTGCATAGGGGCTTTAGGCACTGAAGCTTTCTTT,CACIGALGTEAFF
TRBV19,TRBJ2-7,TRBD2,.,TGTGCCAGTAGTATGGCTAGCGGGCCCTACGAGCAGTACTTC,CASSMASGPYEQYF
TRBV12-5,TRBJ1-6,.,.,TGTGCTAGTGGTACTTATAGCCCGAATTTGGTATCACCCCTCCACTTT,CASGTYSPNLVSPLHF
TRBV4-3,TRBJ1-5,.,.,TGCGCCAGCAGCCAGCATGGGGTGAGAGGGCAGCCCCAGCATTTT,CASSQHGVRGQPQHF
TRBV7-9,TRBJ2-1,.,.,TGTGCCAGCAGCCCCAGCGGGCCTTACAATGAGCAGTTCTTC,CASSPSGPYNEQFF
TRBV6-4,TRBJ2-1,TRBD1,.,TGTGCCAGCAGTGCCGGGGACAGTCACAATGAGCAGTTCTTC,CASSAGDSHNEQFF
TRBV28,TRBJ1-5,.,.,TGTGCCAGCAGTTTACTCAGACAGGATAGCAATCAGCCCCAGCATTTT,CASSLLRQDSNQPQHF
TRBV10-1,TRBJ1-1,.,once,TGCGCCAGCAGTGAGGGGCGGATGAACACTGAAGCTTTCTTT,CASSEGRMNTEAFF
TRBV6-5,TRBJ1-2,TRBD1,.,TGTGCCAGCAGTTATACACAGGGGGGCTATGGCTACACCTTC,CASSYTQGGYGYTF
TRBV5-4,TRBJ2-2,.,.,TGTGCCAGCAGCTTAATTTACGTGCGAGGGAGAAGGAGCACCGGGGAGCTGTTTTTT,CASSLIYVRGRRSTGELFF
TRBV7-9,TRBJ1-1,.,.,TGTGCCAGCAGCCGCATGCTGGGGAACACTGAAGCTTTCTTT,CASSRMLGNTEAFF
TRBV30,TRBJ2-3,TRBD2,.,TGTGCCTGGAGTCCACGAGCGGGAGGCTGGACAGATACGCAGTATTTT,CAWSPRAGGWTDTQYF
TRBV5-8,TRBJ2-1,TRBD1,.,TGTGCCAGCAGCCGGCGGGACAGGCCTAATGAGCAGTTCTTC,CASSRRDRPNEQFF
TRBV6-5,TRBJ1-1,.,.,TGTGCCAGCAGTTATGGGGGAAATGCTTTCTTT,CASSYGGNAFF
TRBV3-1/TRBV3-2,TRBJ2-7,TRBD2,.,TGTGCCAGCAGCCAAGTGTCAGGGTGGGTAGCGGGAGCCCGATACGAGCAGTACTTC,CASSQVSGWVAGARYEQYF